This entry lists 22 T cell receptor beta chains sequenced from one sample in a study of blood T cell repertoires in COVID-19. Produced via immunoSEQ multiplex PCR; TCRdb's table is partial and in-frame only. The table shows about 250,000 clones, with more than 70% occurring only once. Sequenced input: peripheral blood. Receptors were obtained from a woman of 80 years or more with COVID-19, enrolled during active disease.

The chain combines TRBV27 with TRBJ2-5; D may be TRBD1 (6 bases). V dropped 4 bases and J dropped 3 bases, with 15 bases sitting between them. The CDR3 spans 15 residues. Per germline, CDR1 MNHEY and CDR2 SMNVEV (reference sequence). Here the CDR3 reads CASSSVGTRKETQYF. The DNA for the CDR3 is TGTGCCAGCAGTTCCGTCGGGACAAGGAAAGAGACCCAGTACTTC.

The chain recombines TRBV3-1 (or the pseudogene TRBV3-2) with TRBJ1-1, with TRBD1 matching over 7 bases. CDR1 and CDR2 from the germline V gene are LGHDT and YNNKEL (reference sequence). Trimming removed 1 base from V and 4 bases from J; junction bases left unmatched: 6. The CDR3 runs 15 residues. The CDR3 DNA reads TGTGCCAGCAGCCAAGGGTCAAGGGGGCGCACTGAAGCTTTCTTT. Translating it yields CASSQGSRGRTEAFF.

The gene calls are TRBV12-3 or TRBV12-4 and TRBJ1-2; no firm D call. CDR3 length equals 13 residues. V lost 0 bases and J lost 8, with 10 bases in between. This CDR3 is CASSLAGMTGYTF. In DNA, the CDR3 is TGTGCCAGCAGTTTAGCCGGGATGACGGGCTACACCTTC.

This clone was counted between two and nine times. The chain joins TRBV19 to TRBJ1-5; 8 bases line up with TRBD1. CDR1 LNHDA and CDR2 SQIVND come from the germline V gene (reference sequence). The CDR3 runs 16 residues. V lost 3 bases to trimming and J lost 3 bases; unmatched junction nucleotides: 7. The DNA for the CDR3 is TGTGCCAGTAGTATCCGGGGCAGGGGGCACAATCAGCCCCAGCATTTT. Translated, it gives CASSIRGRGHNQPQHF.

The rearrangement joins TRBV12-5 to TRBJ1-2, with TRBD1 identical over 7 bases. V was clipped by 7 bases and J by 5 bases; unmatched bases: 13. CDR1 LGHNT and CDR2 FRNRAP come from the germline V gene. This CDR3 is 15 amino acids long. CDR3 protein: CASAPGQETWYGYTF. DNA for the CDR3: TGTGCTAGTGCCCCCGGACAGGAGACATGGTATGGCTACACCTTC.

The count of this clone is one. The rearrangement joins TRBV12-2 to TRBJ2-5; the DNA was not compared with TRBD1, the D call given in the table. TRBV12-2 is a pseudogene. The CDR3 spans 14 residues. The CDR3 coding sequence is TGTGCAAGTCGCTTCTCGACAGGGGTGGAGACCCAGTACTTC. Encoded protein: CASRFSTGVETQYF.

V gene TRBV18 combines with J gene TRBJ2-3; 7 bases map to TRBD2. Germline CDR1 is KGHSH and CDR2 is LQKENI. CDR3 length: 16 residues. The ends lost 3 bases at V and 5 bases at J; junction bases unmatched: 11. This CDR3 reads CASSPPKRGVGDTQYF. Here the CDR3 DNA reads TGTGCCAGCTCACCCCCTAAACGGGGGGTGGGAGATACGCAGTATTTT.

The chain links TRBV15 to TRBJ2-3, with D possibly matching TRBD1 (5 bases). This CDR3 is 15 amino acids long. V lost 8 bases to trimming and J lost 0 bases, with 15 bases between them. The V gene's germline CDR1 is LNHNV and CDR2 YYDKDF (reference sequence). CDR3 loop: CATEESRQSTDTQYF. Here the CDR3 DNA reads TGTGCCACCGAAGAGAGTAGACAGAGCACAGATACGCAGTATTTT. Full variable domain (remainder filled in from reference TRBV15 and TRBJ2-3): DAMVIQNPRYQVTQFGKPVTLSCSQTLNHNVMYWYQQKSSQAPKLLFHYYDKDFNNEADTPDNFQSRRPNTSFCFLDIRSPGLGDTAMYLCATEESRQSTDTQYFGPGTRLTVL.

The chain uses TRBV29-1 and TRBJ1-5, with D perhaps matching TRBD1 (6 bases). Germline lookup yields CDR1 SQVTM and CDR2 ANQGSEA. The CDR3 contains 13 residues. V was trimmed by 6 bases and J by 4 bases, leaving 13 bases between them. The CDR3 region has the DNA TGCAGCGTCAGGGACAACATGAATCAGCCCCAGCATTTT. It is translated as CSVRDNMNQPQHF.

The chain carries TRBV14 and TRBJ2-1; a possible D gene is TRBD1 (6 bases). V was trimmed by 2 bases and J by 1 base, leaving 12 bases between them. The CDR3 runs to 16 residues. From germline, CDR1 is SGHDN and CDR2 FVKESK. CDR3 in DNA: TGTGCCAGCAGCCAATCCCGTCAGGGGTCCTACAATGAGCAGTTCTTC. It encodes CASSQSRQGSYNEQFF.

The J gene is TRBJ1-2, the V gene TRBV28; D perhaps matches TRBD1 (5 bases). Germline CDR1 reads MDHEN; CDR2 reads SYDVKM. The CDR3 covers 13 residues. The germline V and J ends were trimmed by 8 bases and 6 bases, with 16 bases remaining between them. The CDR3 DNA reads TGTGCCAGCGGGGGGATAAGCGGAGATGGCTACACCTTC. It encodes CASGGISGDGYTF.

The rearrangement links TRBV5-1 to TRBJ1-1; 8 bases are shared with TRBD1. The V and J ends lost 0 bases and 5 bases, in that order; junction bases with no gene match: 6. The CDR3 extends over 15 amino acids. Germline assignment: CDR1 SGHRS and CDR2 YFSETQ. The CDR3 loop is CASSLGTGIGTEAFF. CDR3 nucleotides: TGCGCCAGCAGCTTGGGGACAGGGATCGGAACTGAAGCTTTCTTT.

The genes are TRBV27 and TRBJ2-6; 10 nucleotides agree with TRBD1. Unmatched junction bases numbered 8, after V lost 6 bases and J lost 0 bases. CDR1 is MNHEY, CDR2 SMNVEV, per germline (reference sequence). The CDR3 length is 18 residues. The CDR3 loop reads CASSPTGTGVSGANVLTF. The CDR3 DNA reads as TGTGCCAGCAGCCCAACAGGGACAGGGGTCTCTGGGGCCAACGTCCTGACTTTC. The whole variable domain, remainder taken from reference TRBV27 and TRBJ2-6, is EAQVTQNPRYLITVTGKKLTVTCSQNMNHEYMSWYRQDPGLGLRQIYYSMNVEVTDKGDVPEGYKVSRKEKRNFPLILESPSPNQTSLYFCASSPTGTGVSGANVLTFGAGSRLTVL.

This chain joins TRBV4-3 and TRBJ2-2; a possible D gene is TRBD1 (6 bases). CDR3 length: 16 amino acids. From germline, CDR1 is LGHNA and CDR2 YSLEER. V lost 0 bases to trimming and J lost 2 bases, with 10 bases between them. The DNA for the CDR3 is TGCGCCAGCAGCCAAGATGGGACATCTAACACCGGGGAGCTGTTTTTT. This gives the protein CASSQDGTSNTGELFF.

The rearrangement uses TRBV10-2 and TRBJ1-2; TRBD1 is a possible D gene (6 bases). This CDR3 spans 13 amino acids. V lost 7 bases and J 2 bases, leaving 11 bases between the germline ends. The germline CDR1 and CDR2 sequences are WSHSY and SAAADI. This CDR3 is CASKDSLNYGYTF. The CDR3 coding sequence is TGCGCCAGCAAGGACAGCCTAAACTATGGCTACACCTTC.

The CDR3 loop reads CASNSPPNEQFF. The CDR3 DNA is TGTGCCAGCAATTCCCCCCCAAATGAGCAGTTCTTC. The V gene is TRBV9, the J gene TRBJ2-1; D gene ambiguous. Germline CDR1 reads SGDLS; CDR2 reads YYNGEE. Trimming took off 6 bases at V and 7 bases at J, with 11 bases between the two ends. The CDR3 covers 12 residues. Combining the CDR3 with reference TRBV9 and TRBJ2-1 gives the whole variable domain DSGVTQTPKHLITATGQRVTLRCSPRSGDLSVYWYQQSLDQGLQFLIQYYNGEERAKGNILERFSAQQFPDLHSELNLSSLELGDSALYFCASNSPPNEQFFGPGTRLTVL.

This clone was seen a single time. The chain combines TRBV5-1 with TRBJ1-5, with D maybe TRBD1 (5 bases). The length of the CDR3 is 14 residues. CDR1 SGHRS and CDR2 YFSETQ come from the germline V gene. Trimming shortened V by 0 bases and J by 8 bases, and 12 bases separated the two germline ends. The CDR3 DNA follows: TGCGCCAGCAGCTTGGGGCCTTGGGGGGAGCCCCAGCATTTT. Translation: CASSLGPWGEPQHF.

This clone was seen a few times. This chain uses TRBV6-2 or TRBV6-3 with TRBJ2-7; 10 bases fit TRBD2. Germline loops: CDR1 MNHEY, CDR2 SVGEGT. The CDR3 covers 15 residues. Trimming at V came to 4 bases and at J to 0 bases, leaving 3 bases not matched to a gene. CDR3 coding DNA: TGTGCCAGCAGTTCCCCTAGCGGGGGCTCCTACGAGCAGTACTTC. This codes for CASSSPSGGSYEQYF.

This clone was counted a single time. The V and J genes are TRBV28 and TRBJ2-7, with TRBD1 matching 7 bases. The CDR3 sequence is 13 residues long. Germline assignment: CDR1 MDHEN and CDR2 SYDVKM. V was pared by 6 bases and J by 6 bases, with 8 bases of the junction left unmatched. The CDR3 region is CASSGTGVGEQYV. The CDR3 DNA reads TGTGCCAGCAGCGGAACAGGGGTTGGCGAGCAGTACGTC.

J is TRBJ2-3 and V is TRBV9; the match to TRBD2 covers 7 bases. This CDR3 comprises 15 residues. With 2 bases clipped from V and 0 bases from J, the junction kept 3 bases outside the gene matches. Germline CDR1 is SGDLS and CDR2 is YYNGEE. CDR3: CASSVDGGSTDTQYF. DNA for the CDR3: TGTGCCAGCAGCGTTGACGGGGGGAGCACAGATACGCAGTATTTT.

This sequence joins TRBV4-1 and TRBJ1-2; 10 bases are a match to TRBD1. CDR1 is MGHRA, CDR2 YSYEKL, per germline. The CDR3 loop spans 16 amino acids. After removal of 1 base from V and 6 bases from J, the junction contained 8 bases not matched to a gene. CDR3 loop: CASSQGQGAWYDGYTF. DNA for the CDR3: TGCGCCAGCAGCCAAGGACAGGGGGCATGGTACGATGGCTACACCTTC.

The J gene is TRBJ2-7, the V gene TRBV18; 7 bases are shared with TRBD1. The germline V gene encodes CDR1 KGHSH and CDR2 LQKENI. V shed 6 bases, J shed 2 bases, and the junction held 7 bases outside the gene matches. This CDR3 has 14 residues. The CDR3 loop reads CASSRTQGAYEQYF. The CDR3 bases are TGTGCCAGCTCGAGAACTCAGGGGGCCTACGAGCAGTACTTC.